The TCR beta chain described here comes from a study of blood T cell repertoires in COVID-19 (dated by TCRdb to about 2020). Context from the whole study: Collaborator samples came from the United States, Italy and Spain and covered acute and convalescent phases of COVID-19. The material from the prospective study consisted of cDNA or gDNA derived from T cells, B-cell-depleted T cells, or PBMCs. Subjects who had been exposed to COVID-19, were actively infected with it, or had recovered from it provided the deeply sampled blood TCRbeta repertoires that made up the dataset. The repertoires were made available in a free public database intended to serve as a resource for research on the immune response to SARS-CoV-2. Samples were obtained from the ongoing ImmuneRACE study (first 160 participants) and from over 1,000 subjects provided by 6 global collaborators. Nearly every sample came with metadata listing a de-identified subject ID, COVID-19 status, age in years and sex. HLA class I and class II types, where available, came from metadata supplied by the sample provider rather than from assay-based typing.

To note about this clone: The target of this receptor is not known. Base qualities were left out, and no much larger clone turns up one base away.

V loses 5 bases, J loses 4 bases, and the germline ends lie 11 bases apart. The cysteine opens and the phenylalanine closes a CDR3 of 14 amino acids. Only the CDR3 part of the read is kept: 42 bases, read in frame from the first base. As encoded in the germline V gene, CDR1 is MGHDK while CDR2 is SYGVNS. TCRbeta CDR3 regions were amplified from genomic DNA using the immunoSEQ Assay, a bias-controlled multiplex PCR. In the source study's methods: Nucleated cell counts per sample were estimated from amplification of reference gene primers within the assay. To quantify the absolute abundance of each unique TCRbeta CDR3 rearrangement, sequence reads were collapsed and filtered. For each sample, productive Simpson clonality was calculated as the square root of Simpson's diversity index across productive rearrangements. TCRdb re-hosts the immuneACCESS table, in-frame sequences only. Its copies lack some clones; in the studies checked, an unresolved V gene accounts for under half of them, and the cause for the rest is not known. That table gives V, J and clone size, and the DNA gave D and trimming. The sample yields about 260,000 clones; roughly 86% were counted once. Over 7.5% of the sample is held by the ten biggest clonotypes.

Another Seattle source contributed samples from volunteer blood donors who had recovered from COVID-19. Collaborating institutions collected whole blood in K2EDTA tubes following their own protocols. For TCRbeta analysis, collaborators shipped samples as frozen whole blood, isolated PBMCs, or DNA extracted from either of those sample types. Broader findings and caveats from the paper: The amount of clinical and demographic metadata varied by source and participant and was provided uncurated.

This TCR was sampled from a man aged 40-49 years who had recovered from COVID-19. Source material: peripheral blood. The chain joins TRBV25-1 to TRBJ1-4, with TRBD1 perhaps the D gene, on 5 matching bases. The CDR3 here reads CASSRRGDNEKLFF. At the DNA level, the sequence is TGTGCCAGCAGTCGGCGGGGGGATAATGAAAAACTGTTTTTT.